This entry lists 28 T cell receptor beta chains sequenced from one sample in a study of T-cell reconstitution after alpha-beta-depleted transplantation in children. Preparation of the TCRbeta library involved a method that used unique molecular identifiers. MiXCR, applied by TCRdb to the PCR reads, yields one record per CDR3 protein. This sample has approximately 190,000 distinct CDR3 sequences, with 6.3% found just once. The sequencing here drew on PBMCs, taken before TCRalphabeta/CD19-depleted stem cell transplant. The receptors here all came from a girl in the first two years of life with combined immunodeficiency, due to receive a stem cell transplant.

This clonotype was detected ten times or more. The chain links TRBV20-1 to TRBJ2-3; 7 nucleotides line up with TRBD2. CDR3 length: 15 amino acids. V shed 0 bases and J 5 bases; nucleotides not matched to a gene: 8. CDR1 DFQATT and CDR2 SNEGSKA come from the germline V gene (reference sequence). CDR3 amino acids: CSARDQSLAEDTQYF. The DNA for the CDR3 is TGCAGTGCTAGAGATCAAAGCCTAGCGGAAGATACGCAGTATTTT.

This clonotype showed up many times. CDR3 region: CASSSLLVRRGGQETQYF. CDR3 nucleotide sequence: TGTGCCAGCAGTTCCCTCCTAGTACGGCGGGGGGGTCAAGAGACCCAGTACTTC. V usage is TRBV12-3 or TRBV12-4 and J usage is TRBJ2-5; TRBD2 agrees at 9 bases. This CDR3 is 18 amino acids long. Trimming removed 4 bases from V and 2 bases from J; junction bases left unmatched: 14.

This clonotype showed up many times. This chain joins TRBV27 and TRBJ2-1; 10 bases agree with TRBD1. Germline CDR1 and CDR2: MNHEY and SMNVEV (reference sequence). The V gene end was trimmed by 0 bases and the J gene end by 7 bases; junction bases not matched to a gene: 6. The CDR3 has 16 residues. CDR3 nucleotide sequence: TGTGCCAGCAGTTTATCCCGACAGGGGGCGTGGAATGAGCAGTTCTTC. Residues: CASSLSRQGAWNEQFF.

Many counts were recorded for this clonotype. The chain carries TRBV29-1 and TRBJ2-2; TRBD1 aligns across 10 bases. This CDR3 spans 15 amino acids. CDR1 and CDR2 (germline): SQVTM, ANQGSEA. With V trimmed by 5 bases and J by 7 bases, 10 bases remained unmatched. In DNA form, the CDR3 reads TGCAGCGTTAACCGAGGGGACAGGGGTAACGGGGAGCTGTTTTTT. Translation: CSVNRGDRGNGELFF.

This clonotype was seen at least ten times. The V gene is TRBV28, the J gene TRBJ1-4; D gene uncertain. Germline loops: CDR1 MDHEN, CDR2 SYDVKM. The CDR3 consists of 15 residues. V was clipped by 5 bases and J by 5 bases, with 15 bases between them. CDR3 sequence (DNA): TGTGCCAGCAGTCCCCGTCTCAGGCCCAATGAAAAACTGTTTTTT. Translating gives CASSPRLRPNEKLFF.

This clonotype was seen many times. This chain joins TRBV27 and TRBJ2-1; the match to TRBD1 covers 7 bases. CDR3 length: 13 amino acids. CDR1 MNHEY and CDR2 SMNVEV come from the germline V gene (reference sequence). Trimming removed 2 bases from V and 6 bases from J; junction bases left unmatched: 1. The chain's CDR3 is CASSLDRANEQFF. DNA for the CDR3: TGTGCCAGCAGTTTAGACAGGGCCAATGAGCAGTTCTTC.

This clonotype was recorded many times. This chain connects TRBV12-3 or TRBV12-4 to TRBJ2-5; 8 bases agree with TRBD2. Unmatched junction bases numbered 9, after V lost 2 bases and J lost 4 bases. CDR3 length: 16 residues. The CDR3 spells CASSLQGSGGGETQYF. CDR3 coding DNA: TGTGCCAGCAGTTTACAGGGATCCGGGGGGGGAGAGACCCAGTACTTC.

This clonotype occurred many times. The gene calls are TRBV7-9 and TRBJ2-7, with no clear D. Per the germline V gene, CDR1 is SEHNR and CDR2 is FQNEAQ (reference sequence). The V end lost 3 bases, the J end lost 2 bases, and 8 bases lay between the germline ends. The CDR3 extends over 13 amino acids. CDR3 sequence: CASSFSFTYEQYF. The CDR3 nucleotides read TGTGCCAGCAGCTTCTCCTTTACCTACGAGCAGTACTTC.

This clonotype was observed many times. V is TRBV28 and J is TRBJ1-1; no definite D call. CDR1 is MDHEN and CDR2 is SYDVKM in the germline V gene. Deletions cut 0 bases from V and 0 bases from J, with 8 bases between. There are 15 residues in the CDR3. CDR3 nucleotide sequence: TGTGCCAGCAGTTTATGGAGGCTTATGAACACTGAAGCTTTCTTT. The encoded protein is CASSLWRLMNTEAFF.

This clonotype was found many times. The chain has TRBV6-5 and TRBJ2-2, with TRBD2 matching over 11 bases. Germline-derived CDR1 and CDR2 are MNHEY and SVGAGI. With 0 bases clipped from V and 5 bases from J, the junction kept 8 bases outside the gene matches. CDR3 length: 18 amino acids. The CDR3 spells CASSYSRLAGGPTGELFF. The CDR3 DNA follows: TGTGCCAGCAGTTACTCGAGGCTAGCGGGGGGTCCGACCGGGGAGCTGTTTTTT.

This clonotype has only one observation. The chain employs TRBV4-1 and TRBJ1-5, with a possible D match to TRBD1 (5 bases). The germline CDR1 and CDR2 sequences are MGHRA and YSYEKL. The CDR3 runs to 16 residues. The V gene lost 1 base and the J gene lost 0 bases, with 10 bases spanning the gap. As DNA, the CDR3 is TGCGCCAGCAGCCAAGCTCAGGGAGTTAGCAATCAGCCCCAGCATTTT. This encodes CASSQAQGVSNQPQHF.

This clonotype was detected many times. This sequence joins TRBV12-3 or TRBV12-4 and TRBJ2-7; D is ambiguous. V lost 1 base, J lost 2 bases, and 12 bases lay in between. The CDR3 runs 15 residues. DNA for the CDR3: TGTGCCAGCAGTTTAGGTCGTTGGGCTACCTACGAGCAGTACTTC. Protein product: CASSLGRWATYEQYF.

This clonotype was found many times. The chain carries TRBV4-2 and TRBJ2-5; possible D gene TRBD2, 5 bases. CDR3 length equals 15 residues. Germline V gene data show CDR1 as LGHNA and CDR2 as YNFKEQ. Trimming stripped 3 bases from V and 1 base from J, with 12 bases between. The CDR3 nucleotides read TGTGCCAGCAGCCAGTGGTCGGGGTTCCAAGAGACCCAGTACTTC. Protein product: CASSQWSGFQETQYF.

This clonotype was seen repeatedly, ten times or more. This rearrangement joins TRBV30 to TRBJ1-1; D remains unclear. Germline CDR1 is GTSNPN and CDR2 is SVGIG (reference sequence). Trimming pared 0 bases from V and 0 bases from J, leaving 8 bases between. The CDR3 is 14 residues long. As DNA, the CDR3 is TGTGCCTGGAGTGTAGGCAACCTGAACACTGAAGCTTTCTTT. Its translation: CAWSVGNLNTEAFF.

This clonotype has more than one count but fewer than ten. The chain recombines TRBV4-2 with TRBJ1-6; D is possibly TRBD1 (6 bases). Germline CDR1 and CDR2: LGHNA and YNFKEQ. The CDR3 is 15 amino acids. Trimming stripped 4 bases from V and 6 bases from J, with 13 bases between. In DNA, the CDR3 is TGTGCCAGCAGCCTCGGACAGAGGGCTAATTCACCCCTCCACTTT. Encoded protein: CASSLGQRANSPLHF.

In its sample, this clonotype was seen many times. The rearrangement uses TRBV20-1 and TRBJ2-7; D possibly corresponds to TRBD2 (6 bases). The CDR3 is 13 amino acids. CDR1 DFQATT and CDR2 SNEGSKA come from the germline V gene (reference sequence). Deletions cut 5 bases from V and 6 bases from J, with 17 bases between. The CDR3 DNA reads as TGCAGTGCTGCCGTTCGGGGGATCTCCGAGCAGTACTTC. It yields the protein CSAAVRGISEQYF.

This clonotype was counted between two and nine times. Here the CDR3 DNA reads TGCAGCGTTGAAGATTCGGAGGATATCTCTTTTGAAGCTTTCTTT. As protein: CSVEDSEDISFEAFF. The J gene is TRBJ1-1, the V gene TRBV29-1; unclear D gene. The germline CDR1 and CDR2 sequences are SQVTM and ANQGSEA. The CDR3 sequence is 15 residues long. V lost 0 bases to trimming and J lost 7 bases, with 18 bases between them.

V is TRBV7-2 and J is TRBJ1-2, with TRBD1 as a possible D gene (6 bases). Deletions cut 4 bases from V and 4 bases from J, with 13 bases between. CDR3 length equals 14 residues. Germline V gene data show CDR1 as SGHTA and CDR2 as FQGNSA. The CDR3 DNA follows: TGTGCCAGCAGCTATCCAGGGGACGCCTATGGCTACACCTTC. Its protein is CASSYPGDAYGYTF.

This clonotype was counted at least ten times. The chain joins TRBV5-1 to TRBJ2-5; D not certain. Germline lookup yields CDR1 SGHRS and CDR2 YFSETQ. The CDR3 length is 14 residues. The V gene lost 2 bases and the J gene lost 5 bases, with 13 bases spanning the gap. Written as DNA, the CDR3 is TGCGCCAGCAGCTTTGCCTTTAGTGGGGAGACCCAGTACTTC. Protein sequence: CASSFAFSGETQYF.

This clonotype has ten or more counts. The V call is TRBV7-9, the J call TRBJ1-1; TRBD1 might be the D (5 bases). Germline CDR1 and CDR2: SEHNR and FQNEAQ (reference sequence). Trimming stripped 3 bases from V and 5 bases from J, with 10 bases between. The CDR3 is 13 residues long. CDR3 bases: TGTGCCAGCAGCTTTACAGAGGGGACTGAAGCTTTCTTT. It yields the protein CASSFTEGTEAFF. Drawing the rest from reference TRBV7-9 and TRBJ1-1, the complete variable domain is DTGVSQNPRHKITKRGQNVTFRCDPISEHNRLYWYRQTLGQGPEFLTYFQNEAQLEKSRLLSDRFSAERPKGSFSTLEIQRTEQGDSAMYLCASSFTEGTEAFFGQGTRLTVV.

Many counts were recorded for this clonotype. This chain connects TRBV29-1 to TRBJ2-7; no firm D call. Trimming shortened V by 6 bases and J by 2 bases, and 14 bases separated the two germline ends. Germline CDR1 and CDR2: SQVTM and ANQGSEA. This CDR3 has 13 residues. The CDR3 is CSVVTLEAYEQYF. The CDR3 region has the DNA TGCAGCGTGGTAACATTGGAAGCCTACGAGCAGTACTTC.

In nucleotides, the CDR3 is TGTGCCAGCAGCGACAGTGGGTCCTACAATGAGCAGTTCTTC. It translates to CASSDSGSYNEQFF. This rearrangement joins TRBV12-3 or TRBV12-4 to TRBJ2-1, with a tentative D call TRBD1 (5 bases). The CDR3 is 14 residues long. V was shortened by 6 bases and J by 1 base, with 10 bases between the two germline ends.

This clonotype was detected many times. This chain uses TRBV11-2 with TRBJ2-2, with D tentatively TRBD1 (6 bases). Germline values: CDR1 SGHAT, CDR2 FQNNGV. Trimming took off 0 bases at V and 3 bases at J, with 11 bases between the two ends. The CDR3 has 16 amino acids. The CDR3 DNA is TGTGCCAGCAGCTTAGATGACAGGTGGTACACCGGGGAGCTGTTTTTT. Amino acid sequence: CASSLDDRWYTGELFF.

This clonotype came up many times. This chain joins TRBV5-1 and TRBJ1-1; 10 bases are a match to TRBD1. J was trimmed by 5 bases and V by 4 bases; bases with no gene match: 5. Per the germline V gene, CDR1 is SGHRS and CDR2 is YFSETQ. The CDR3 extends over 14 amino acids. This chain's CDR3 is CASSAGTGETEAFF. The CDR3 DNA reads as TGCGCCAGCAGCGCCGGGACAGGGGAGACTGAAGCTTTCTTT.

This clonotype occurred many times. This chain connects TRBV9 to TRBJ1-2; possible D gene TRBD1, 6 bases. Germline CDR1 reads SGDLS; CDR2 reads YYNGEE. The CDR3 loop spans 15 amino acids. The V gene lost 0 bases and the J gene lost 4 bases, with 13 bases spanning the gap. DNA for the CDR3: TGTGCCAGCAGCGTAGAAGGGGGGGCCGGCTATGGCTACACCTTC. Residues: CASSVEGGAGYGYTF.

The sample holds many counts of this clonotype. The chain employs TRBV5-8 and TRBJ2-5; D is perhaps TRBD1 (5 bases). The CDR3 loop spans 14 amino acids. V lost 3 bases and J lost 1, with 10 bases in between. Germline-derived CDR1 and CDR2 are SGHTS and YDEGEE. CDR3 coding DNA: TGTGCCAGCAGCTGGCACAGGAGCCAAGAGACCCAGTACTTC. Protein product: CASSWHRSQETQYF.

This clonotype turned up a few times. The chain carries TRBV2 and TRBJ2-1; 10 nucleotides match TRBD2. The V and J ends lost 3 bases and 0 bases, in that order; junction bases with no gene match: 5. The CDR3 is 17 residues long. Germline CDR1 and CDR2: SNHLY and FYNNEI. The CDR3 nucleotides are TGTGCCAGCAGTGACCCCCCTAGCGGGAGCTCCTACAATGAGCAGTTCTTC. Translated, it gives CASSDPPSGSSYNEQFF.

This clonotype has at least ten counts. The chain is built from TRBV12-3 or TRBV12-4 and TRBJ1-1; D ambiguous. The ends were cut back, 4 bases at V and 2 bases at J, with 11 bases in the middle. The CDR3 contains 14 residues. The CDR3 DNA reads as TGTGCCAGCAGTTCCAGCACAGCTAACACTGAAGCTTTCTTT. It translates to CASSSSTANTEAFF.